This T cell receptor beta chain was recovered during a study of T-cell memory formation after mild COVID-19. For the study at large: Across donors, TCR clusters were largely donor specific.

TCRdb reprocessed the 5' RACE reads with MiXCR, giving one entry per CDR3 protein. The sample holds roughly 400,000 distinct CDR3 sequences, approximately 15% seen once. The ends were cut back, 0 bases at V and 2 bases at J, with 9 bases in the middle. Germline lookup yields CDR1 DFQATT and CDR2 SNEGSKA (reference sequence). This CDR3 has 14 residues. This clonotype has just a few counts. The sequenced sample was PBMCs or a T cell subset sorted from them (not recorded which). The chain uses TRBV20-1 and TRBJ2-3; D remains ambiguous. The sequence was collected from a young man who had mild COVID-19 (a few samples of this study predate the infection). Cell type and time point are not known. The CDR3 protein is CSAREWTITDTQYF. In DNA form, the CDR3 reads TGCAGTGCTAGAGAGTGGACGATCACAGATACGCAGTATTTT.